This passage covers 32 T cell receptor beta chains from one sample sequenced in a study of blood T cell repertoires in COVID-19. Using immunoSEQ multiplex PCR, the repertoire was profiled, and TCRdb retains in-frame clones only, with some absent. The table has under 60,000 clones, about 77% seen once; the top ten hold roughly 21%. The sequencing sample was made of peripheral blood. The receptors stem from a human donor with active or convalescent COVID-19. The donor label of this sample is uncertain.

The V call is TRBV3-1 (or the pseudogene TRBV3-2), the J call TRBJ1-4, with 9 positions matching TRBD1. With 5 bases clipped from V and 6 bases from J, the junction kept 4 bases outside the gene matches. CDR1 is LGHDT, CDR2 YNNKEL, per germline (reference sequence). The CDR3 totals 14 residues. CDR3 bases: TGTGCCAGCAGCATGACAGGGGGACATGAAAAACTGTTTTTT. Translation gives CASSMTGGHEKLFF.

This clone appeared once. The chain links TRBV11-2 to TRBJ2-7, with 7 bases lining up with TRBD2. Germline loops: CDR1 SGHAT, CDR2 FQNNGV. The CDR3 has 14 residues. After removal of 4 bases from V and 6 bases from J, the junction contained 9 bases not matched to a gene. CDR3 DNA: TGTGCCAGCAGCTCCCCTTGGGGGGGTCGCGAGCAGTACTTC. It yields the protein CASSSPWGGREQYF.

The chain combines TRBV3-1 (or the pseudogene TRBV3-2) with TRBJ2-1, with D unclear. The V and J ends lost 1 base and 10 bases respectively, with 17 bases between them. Germline V gene lookup returns CDR1 LGHDT and CDR2 YNNKEL (reference sequence). The CDR3 covers 15 residues. CDR3 amino acids: CASSQGSNPTVEQFF. As DNA, the CDR3 is TGTGCCAGCAGCCAAGGGTCGAATCCTACCGTGGAGCAGTTCTTC.

This chain joins TRBV28 and TRBJ2-6, with 8 bases fitting TRBD1. The CDR3 is 18 residues long. V lost 5 bases and J lost 1; bases outside the gene matches: 10. Germline V gene lookup returns CDR1 MDHEN and CDR2 SYDVKM. This CDR3 reads CASSLRTGWISGANVLTF. The DNA of the CDR3 is TGTGCCAGCAGTCTTCGGACAGGGTGGATATCTGGGGCCAACGTCCTGACTTTC.

This CDR3 is CAWSADRVGQYF. CDR3 coding DNA: TGTGCCTGGAGTGCGGACAGGGTAGGACAGTACTTC. The chain joins TRBV30 to TRBJ2-7; 8 nucleotides agree with TRBD1. Germline V gives CDR1 GTSNPN, CDR2 SVGIG (reference sequence). The CDR3 loop spans 12 amino acids. The trim removed 1 base at V and 10 bases at J, leaving 6 bases unmatched.

The J gene is TRBJ1-2, the V gene TRBV2; 7 bases map to TRBD1. The ends lost 8 bases at V and 5 bases at J; junction bases unmatched: 8. The CDR3 runs 13 residues. Germline CDR1 is SNHLY and CDR2 is FYNNEI. CDR3 nucleotide sequence: TGTGCCAGCGATCGCCGGGACAGTTATGGCTACACCTTC. This codes for CASDRRDSYGYTF.

The chain combines TRBV4-1 with TRBJ2-7; 9 bases match TRBD2. Germline CDR1 and CDR2: MGHRA and YSYEKL. The CDR3 extends over 19 amino acids. V shed 4 bases, J shed 4 bases, and the junction held 20 bases outside the gene matches. This CDR3 is CASSPWGVAGVGDQYEQYF. As DNA, the CDR3 is TGCGCCAGCAGCCCCTGGGGAGTAGCGGGAGTCGGGGATCAATACGAGCAGTACTTC.

Notes on this clone: This same CDR3 is encoded by further DNA sequences in the sample. The chain has TRBV5-1 and TRBJ2-5, with D possibly being TRBD2 (6 bases). The CDR3 is made up of 14 amino acids. V lost 3 bases and J lost 2, with 11 bases in between. Germline CDR1 SGHRS, CDR2 YFSETQ. The CDR3 nucleotides read TGCGCCAGCAGCTCGGGGGATGGACAAGAGACCCAGTACTTC. Translation gives CASSSGDGQETQYF. Filled out from reference TRBV5-1 and TRBJ2-5, the complete variable domain reads KAGVTQTPRYLIKTRGQQVTLSCSPISGHRSVSWYQQTPGQGLQFLFEYFSETQRNKGNFPGRFSGRQFSNSRSEMNVSTLELGDSALYLCASSSGDGQETQYFGPGTRLLVL.

This clone appeared once. V gene TRBV7-2 combines with J gene TRBJ2-7, with TRBD1 matching over 9 bases. This CDR3 contains 14 residues. Germline CDR1 reads SGHTA; CDR2 reads FQGNSA. V shed 6 bases and J 3 bases; nucleotides not matched to a gene: 6. CDR3 sequence: CASRRDREGYEQYF. CDR3 in DNA: TGTGCCAGCAGGAGGGACAGGGAGGGCTACGAGCAGTACTTC.

This chain connects TRBV4-2 to TRBJ2-1; 8 bases match TRBD1. The CDR3 spans 20 residues. Trimming at V came to 1 base and at J to 0 bases, leaving 14 bases not matched to a gene. CDR1 LGHNA and CDR2 YNFKEQ come from the germline V gene. CDR3 in DNA: TGTGCCAGCAGCCAAGTTAGACAGGGGCGAAGGGTACGCTCCTACAATGAGCAGTTCTTC. Its translation is CASSQVRQGRRVRSYNEQFF.

The rearrangement uses TRBV7-2 and TRBJ2-2, with D hard to call. The germline CDR1 and CDR2 sequences are SGHTA and FQGNSA. This CDR3 is built from 13 residues. Trimming shortened V by 7 bases and J by 6 bases, and 12 bases separated the two germline ends. The CDR3 region has the DNA TGTGCCAGCATCGAAGGCCGGGCCGGGGAGCTGTTTTTT. Translation: CASIEGRAGELFF. Full variable domain (rest looked up from reference TRBV7-2 and TRBJ2-2): GAGVSQSPSNKVTEKGKDVELRCDPISGHTALYWYRQSLGQGLEFLIYFQGNSAPDKSGLPSDRFSAERTGGSVSTLTIQRTQQEDSAVYLCASIEGRAGELFFGEGSRLTVL.

This clone was seen many times. The gene calls are TRBV14 and TRBJ1-1, with D perhaps TRBD1 (6 bases). The CDR3 length is 16 residues. Trimming shortened V by 2 bases and J by 3 bases, and 16 bases separated the two germline ends. Per the germline V gene, CDR1 is SGHDN and CDR2 is FVKESK. The CDR3 coding sequence is TGTGCCAGCAGCCAAACGCAGGGGCGGGGGGACACTGAAGCTTTCTTT. It is translated as CASSQTQGRGDTEAFF.

The chain employs TRBV7-2 and TRBJ2-3; 12 bases are a match to TRBD2. This CDR3 has 16 amino acids. V gave up 5 bases and J gave up 4 bases; unmatched junction bases: 7. Germline CDR1 is SGHTA and CDR2 is FQGNSA. The CDR3 reads CASSLRLAGDADTQYF. The CDR3 DNA reads TGTGCCAGCAGCCTGCGACTAGCGGGAGATGCAGATACGCAGTATTTT.

The rearrangement joins TRBV7-3 to TRBJ1-2; 10 bases are a match to TRBD1. The germline V gene has CDR1 SGHTA and CDR2 FQGTGA. This CDR3 contains 15 residues. The ends lost 5 bases at V and 6 bases at J; junction bases unmatched: 9. Here the CDR3 reads CASSPGDRGVDGYTF. The CDR3 nucleotides read TGTGCCAGCAGCCCCGGGGACAGGGGAGTCGATGGCTACACCTTC. Together with reference TRBV7-3 and TRBJ1-2, the CDR3 gives the full variable domain: GAGVSQTPSNKVTEKGKYVELRCDPISGHTALYWYRQSLGQGPEFLIYFQGTGAADDSGLPNDRFFAVRPEGSVSTLKIQRTERGDSAVYLCASSPGDRGVDGYTFGSGTRLTVV.

This chain joins TRBV5-4 and TRBJ1-1; D is uncertain. This CDR3 is built from 15 residues. V was cut by 3 bases and J by 2 bases, with 14 bases left in between. CDR1 SGHNT and CDR2 YYREEE come from the germline V gene (reference sequence). CDR3 nucleotides: TGTGCCAGCAGCTCCCAAGGAGGGCCAAACACTGAAGCTTTCTTT. Its translation is CASSSQGGPNTEAFF.

This chain joins TRBV19 and TRBJ2-3, with 8 bases identical to TRBD2. V lost 1 base to trimming and J lost 0 bases; unmatched junction nucleotides: 3. This CDR3 comprises 16 residues. CDR1 and CDR2 (germline): LNHDA, SQIVND (reference sequence). The CDR3 nucleotides read TGTGCCAGTAGTATAGGACCTAGCGGGAGCACAGATACGCAGTATTTT. This codes for CASSIGPSGSTDTQYF.

This clone was found a few times. The J gene is TRBJ2-2, the V gene TRBV23-1; 8 nucleotides line up with TRBD1. TRBV23-1 falls under the ORF class, with uncertain function. The ends lost 2 bases at V and 4 bases at J; junction bases unmatched: 0. The CDR3 is made up of 14 amino acids. This CDR3 reads CASSQGQGTGELFF. In nucleotides, the CDR3 is TGCGCCAGCAGTCAAGGACAGGGCACCGGGGAGCTGTTTTTT.

This chain joins TRBV19 and TRBJ2-1, with D maybe TRBD2 (5 bases). The germline CDR1 and CDR2 sequences are LNHDA and SQIVND (reference sequence). This CDR3 comprises 12 residues. Trimming took 6 bases from V and 3 from J, leaving 6 bases between them. The CDR3 sequence is CASRGVYNEQFF. The CDR3 nucleotides are TGTGCCAGTAGGGGAGTCTACAATGAGCAGTTCTTC.

The chain carries TRBV5-6 and TRBJ2-4; D might be TRBD1 (6 bases). With 7 bases removed from V and 1 base from J, the gap between germline ends came to 15 bases. This CDR3 comprises 15 residues. Germline V gene sequence: CDR1 SGHDT, CDR2 YYEEEE. As DNA, the CDR3 is TGTGCCAGCGGCGCCCTTCAGGGGGCCAAAAACATTCAGTACTTC. This codes for CASGALQGAKNIQYF.

The chain joins TRBV6-2 or TRBV6-3 to TRBJ2-5; a weak D match, TRBD1 (5 bases). Trimming stripped 0 bases from V and 5 bases from J, with 13 bases between. Germline V gene lookup returns CDR1 MNHEY and CDR2 SVGEGT. The CDR3 length is 15 residues. The CDR3 nucleotides read TGTGCCAGCAGTTACTCGAGTGGGAAGGGGGAGACCCAGTACTTC. The encoded protein is CASSYSSGKGETQYF.

V and J are TRBV5-8 and TRBJ2-3, with TRBD2 matching over 7 bases. Germline CDR1 reads SGHTS; CDR2 reads YDEGEE. This CDR3 is 17 amino acids long. V lost 4 bases, J lost 3 bases, and 14 bases stayed unmatched. The chain's CDR3 is CASSTHRLARPTDTQYF. In nucleotides, the CDR3 is TGTGCCAGCAGCACCCACCGACTAGCAAGACCTACAGATACGCAGTATTTT. The full variable domain, its missing parts supplied by reference TRBV5-8 and TRBJ2-3, is EAGVTQSPTHLIKTRGQQATLRCSPISGHTSVYWYQQALGLGLQFLLWYDEGEERNRGNFPPRFSGRQFPNYSSELNVNALELEDSALYLCASSTHRLARPTDTQYFGPGTRLTVL.

This clone was seen only a few times. The chain combines TRBV19 with TRBJ1-1, with a possible D match to TRBD1 (5 bases). Germline CDR1 and CDR2: LNHDA and SQIVND (reference sequence). Trimming stripped 3 bases from V and 7 bases from J, with 18 bases between. The CDR3 spans 15 residues. CDR3 region: CASSISTGRLGEAFF. The CDR3 DNA sequence: TGTGCCAGTAGTATTTCTACAGGTCGGTTGGGTGAAGCTTTCTTT.

The chain links TRBV5-6 to TRBJ1-3; 7 bases agree with TRBD1. This CDR3 is 16 amino acids long. Per germline, CDR1 SGHDT and CDR2 YYEEEE. With 4 bases clipped from V and 3 bases from J, the junction kept 10 bases outside the gene matches. The CDR3 DNA follows: TGTGCCAGCAGCGGATCCTGGAGGGGGCATGGAAACACCATATATTTT. It is translated as CASSGSWRGHGNTIYF.

This chain links TRBV7-6 with TRBJ2-1; D unresolved. The CDR3 spans 12 residues. The germline V gene has CDR1 SGHVS and CDR2 FNYEAQ. V was shortened by 5 bases and J by 10 bases, with 12 bases between the two germline ends. The CDR3 loop reads CASSPRSGEQFF. The CDR3 DNA reads as TGTGCCAGCAGCCCACGGTCAGGAGAGCAGTTCTTC. The variable domain in full, with the rest retrieved from reference TRBV7-6 and TRBJ2-1, is GAGVSQSPRYKVTKRGQDVALRCDPISGHVSLYWYRQALGQGPEFLTYFNYEAQQDKSGLPNDRFSAERPEGSISTLTIQRTEQRDSAMYRCASSPRSGEQFFGPGTRLTVL.

The gene calls are TRBV24-1 and TRBJ2-3; D remains unclear. Germline CDR1 is KGHDR and CDR2 is SFDVKD. V was cut by 0 bases and J by 1 base, with 7 bases left in between. This CDR3 has 15 residues. The CDR3 DNA follows: TGTGCCACCAGTGATTTGGGGCAGGGCACAGATACGCAGTATTTT. It codes for CATSDLGQGTDTQYF.

This clone was observed a handful of times. The genes are TRBV28 and TRBJ1-4; no definite D call. The ends were cut back, 7 bases at V and 6 bases at J, with 21 bases in the middle. This CDR3 has 16 residues. The germline CDR1 and CDR2 sequences are MDHEN and SYDVKM. Here the CDR3 reads CASTYASRRGYEKLFF. The CDR3 nucleotides are TGTGCCAGCACCTATGCCAGTCGCCGAGGGTATGAAAAACTGTTTTTT.

This sequence joins TRBV4-2 and TRBJ2-7, with 12 bases identical to TRBD1. The length of the CDR3 is 20 residues. The V segment lost 3 bases and the J segment 3 bases; nucleotides outside the gene matches: 18. CDR1 LGHNA and CDR2 YNFKEQ come from the germline V gene. CDR3: CASSQAAGTGGAGRDYEQYF. The CDR3 coding sequence is TGTGCCAGCAGCCAGGCTGCCGGGACAGGGGGCGCGGGGAGGGACTACGAGCAGTACTTC.

This chain links TRBV5-8 with TRBJ1-5; 11 bases are shared with TRBD1. Germline CDR1 SGHTS, CDR2 YDEGEE. The CDR3 sequence is 17 residues long. J lost 5 bases, V lost 2 bases, and 9 bases had no gene match. CDR3 DNA sequence: TGTGCCAGCAGCTTATACGGACAGGGGGCTTCTTATCAGCCCCAGCATTTT. It is translated as CASSLYGQGASYQPQHF.

The J gene is TRBJ2-7, the V gene TRBV12-5; D possibly corresponds to TRBD1 (5 bases). V was shortened by 3 bases and J by 5 bases, with 17 bases between the two germline ends. The germline CDR1 and CDR2 sequences are LGHNT and FRNRAP. CDR3 length equals 15 residues. The chain's CDR3 is CASGFARASLNEQYF. CDR3 sequence (DNA): TGTGCTAGTGGTTTTGCCAGGGCCAGCTTGAACGAGCAGTACTTC.

This clone was detected only once. The chain uses TRBV13 and TRBJ2-7; 8 nucleotides match TRBD1. Germline CDR1 and CDR2: PRHDT and FYEKMQ (reference sequence). The CDR3 runs 19 residues. Losses at the gene ends were 0 bases for V and 0 bases for J; bases not matched to a gene: 13. Here the CDR3 DNA reads TGTGCCAGCAGCTTAGGCCGGGACAGGAGCATCGCCAGCTCCTACGAGCAGTACTTC. Translating it yields CASSLGRDRSIASSYEQYF.

The chain couples TRBV18 to TRBJ1-1, with D tentatively TRBD1 (6 bases). Per germline, CDR1 KGHSH and CDR2 LQKENI. The CDR3 sequence is 14 residues long. V dropped 5 bases and J dropped 4 bases, with 14 bases sitting between them. CDR3 loop: CASSAAGASTEAFF. CDR3 coding DNA: TGTGCCAGCTCAGCCGCAGGGGCCTCCACTGAAGCTTTCTTT.

The chain couples TRBV5-4 to TRBJ2-2; D is perhaps TRBD2 (7 bases). V lost 0 bases and J 2 bases, leaving 17 bases between the germline ends. Per the germline V gene, CDR1 is SGHNT and CDR2 is YYREEE (reference sequence). The CDR3 length is 18 residues. The CDR3 DNA follows: TGTGCCAGCAGCTTGGTGGGGGGGCAGGGAGACAACACCGGGGAGCTGTTTTTT. It codes for CASSLVGGQGDNTGELFF.